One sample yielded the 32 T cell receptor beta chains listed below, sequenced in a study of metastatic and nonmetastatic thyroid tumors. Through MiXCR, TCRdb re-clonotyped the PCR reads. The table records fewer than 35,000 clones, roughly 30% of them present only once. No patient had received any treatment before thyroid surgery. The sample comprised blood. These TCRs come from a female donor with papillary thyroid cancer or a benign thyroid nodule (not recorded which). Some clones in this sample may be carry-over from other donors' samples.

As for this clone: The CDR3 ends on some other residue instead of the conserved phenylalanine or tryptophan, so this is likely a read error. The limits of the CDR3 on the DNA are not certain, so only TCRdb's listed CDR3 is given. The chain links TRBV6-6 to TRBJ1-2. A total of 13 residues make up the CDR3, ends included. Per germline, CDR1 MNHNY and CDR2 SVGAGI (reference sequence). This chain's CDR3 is CASSYLGNYGCTS.

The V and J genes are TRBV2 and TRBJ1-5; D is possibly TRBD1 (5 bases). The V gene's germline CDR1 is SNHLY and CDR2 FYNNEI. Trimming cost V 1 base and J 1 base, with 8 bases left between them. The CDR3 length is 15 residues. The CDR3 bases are TGTGCCAGCAGTGAAGAGGGGATGAGCAATCAGCCCCAGCATTTT. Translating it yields CASSEEGMSNQPQHF.

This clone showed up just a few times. The CDR3 coding sequence is TGTGCCAGCAGTGGACAGGAGTACGCAAATGAGCAGTTCTTC. Translating it yields CASSGQEYANEQFF. The chain joins TRBV6-1 to TRBJ2-1, with a tentative D call TRBD1 (6 bases). CDR3 length equals 14 residues. V was shortened by 4 bases and J by 7 bases, with 14 bases between the two germline ends. Germline CDR1 is MNHNS and CDR2 is SASEGT.

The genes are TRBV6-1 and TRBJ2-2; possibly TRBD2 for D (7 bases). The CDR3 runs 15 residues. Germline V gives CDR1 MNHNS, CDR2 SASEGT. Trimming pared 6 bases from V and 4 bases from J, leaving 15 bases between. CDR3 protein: CASRLGGGGTGELFF. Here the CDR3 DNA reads TGTGCCAGCAGATTGGGGGGAGGGGGCACCGGGGAGCTGTTTTTT.

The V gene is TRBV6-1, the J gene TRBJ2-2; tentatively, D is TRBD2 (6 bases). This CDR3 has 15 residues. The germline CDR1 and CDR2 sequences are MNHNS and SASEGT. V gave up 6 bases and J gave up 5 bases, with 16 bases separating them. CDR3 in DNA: TGTGCCAGCAGACCCGGAGGGCCGGATACCGGGGAGCTGTTTTTT. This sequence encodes CASRPGGPDTGELFF.

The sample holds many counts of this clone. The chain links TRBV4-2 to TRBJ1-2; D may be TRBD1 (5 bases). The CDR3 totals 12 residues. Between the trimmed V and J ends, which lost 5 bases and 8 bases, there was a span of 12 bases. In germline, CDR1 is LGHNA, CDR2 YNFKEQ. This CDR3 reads CASSGTSYGYTF. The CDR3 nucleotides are TGTGCCAGCAGCGGGACCTCCTACGGCTACACCTTC.

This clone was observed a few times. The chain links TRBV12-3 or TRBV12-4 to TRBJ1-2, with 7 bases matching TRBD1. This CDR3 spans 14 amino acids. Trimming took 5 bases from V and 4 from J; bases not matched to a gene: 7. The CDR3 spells CASSLRQGSYGYTF. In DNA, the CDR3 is TGTGCCAGCAGTCTAAGACAGGGATCCTATGGCTACACCTTC.

Here the CDR3 reads CASSLAPGYSYEQYF. The CDR3 DNA is TGCGCCAGCAGCTTAGCACCGGGATACTCCTACGAGCAGTACTTC. The genes are TRBV5-1 and TRBJ2-7, with D perhaps TRBD2 (5 bases). Germline V gene lookup returns CDR1 SGHRS and CDR2 YFSETQ. V lost 2 bases and J 0 bases, leaving 12 bases between the germline ends. This CDR3 has 15 amino acids.

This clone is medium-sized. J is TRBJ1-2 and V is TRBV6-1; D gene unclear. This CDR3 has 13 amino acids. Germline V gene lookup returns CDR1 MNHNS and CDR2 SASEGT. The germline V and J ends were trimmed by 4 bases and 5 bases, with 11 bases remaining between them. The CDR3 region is CASSVDGTYGYTF. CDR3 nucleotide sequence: TGTGCCAGCAGTGTAGACGGAACGTATGGCTACACCTTC.

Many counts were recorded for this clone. CDR3 DNA: TGTGCCACCAGGTTGAGGCAAGAGACCCAGTACTTC. Translation gives CATRLRQETQYF. The chain couples TRBV28 to TRBJ2-5; D call uncertain. This CDR3 has 12 amino acids. Per germline, CDR1 MDHEN and CDR2 SYDVKM. Trimming cost V 10 bases and J 2 bases, with 11 bases left between them.

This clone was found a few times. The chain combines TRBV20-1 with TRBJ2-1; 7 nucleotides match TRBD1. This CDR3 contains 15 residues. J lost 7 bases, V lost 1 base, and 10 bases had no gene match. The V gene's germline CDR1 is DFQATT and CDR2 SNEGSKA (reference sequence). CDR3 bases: TGCAGTGCTAGAGGATGGGCAGGGGGTCTTAATGAGCAGTTCTTC. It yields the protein CSARGWAGGLNEQFF.

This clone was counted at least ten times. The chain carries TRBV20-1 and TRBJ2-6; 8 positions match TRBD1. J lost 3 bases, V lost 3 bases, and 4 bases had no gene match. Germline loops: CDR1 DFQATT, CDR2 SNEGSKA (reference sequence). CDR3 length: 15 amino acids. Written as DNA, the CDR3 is TGCAGTGCTAGTCCAGGGGGCTATGGGGCCAACGTCCTGACTTTC. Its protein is CSASPGGYGANVLTF.

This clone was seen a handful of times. The chain's CDR3 is CASISDPRTGGIYEQYF. CDR3 DNA sequence: TGTGCCAGCATTTCTGACCCCCGGACAGGGGGCATCTACGAGCAGTACTTC. The V call is TRBV27, the J call TRBJ2-7; TRBD1 aligns across 11 bases. The junction had 14 bases not matched to a gene; V was cut back by 7 bases and J by 3 bases. Germline V CDR1 and CDR2: MNHEY, SMNVEV (reference sequence). There are 17 residues in the CDR3.

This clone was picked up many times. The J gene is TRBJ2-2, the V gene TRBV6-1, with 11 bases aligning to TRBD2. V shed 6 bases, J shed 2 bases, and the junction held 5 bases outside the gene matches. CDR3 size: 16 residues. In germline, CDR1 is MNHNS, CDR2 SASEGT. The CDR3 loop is CASSVAGGPNTGELFF. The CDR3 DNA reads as TGTGCCAGCAGCGTAGCGGGAGGGCCCAACACCGGGGAGCTGTTTTTT.

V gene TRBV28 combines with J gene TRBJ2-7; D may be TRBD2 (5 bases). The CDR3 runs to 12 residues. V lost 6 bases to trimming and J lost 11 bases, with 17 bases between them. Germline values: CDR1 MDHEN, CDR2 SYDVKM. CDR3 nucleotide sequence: TGTGCCAGCAGATTCCTCCGGGAACCAGAGTACTTC. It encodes CASRFLREPEYF.

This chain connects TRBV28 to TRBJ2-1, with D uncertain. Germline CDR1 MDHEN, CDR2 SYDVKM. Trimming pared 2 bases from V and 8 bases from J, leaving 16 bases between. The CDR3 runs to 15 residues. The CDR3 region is CASSLAGVTAHEQFF. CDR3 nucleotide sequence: TGTGCCAGCAGTTTAGCCGGAGTCACCGCCCATGAGCAGTTCTTC.

CDR3 DNA: TGTGCCAGTAGTATTGGTGACTATAATTCACCCCTCCACTTT. Its translation: CASSIGDYNSPLHF. The chain couples TRBV19 to TRBJ1-6; D is uncertain. The CDR3 sequence is 14 residues long. Germline assignment: CDR1 LNHDA and CDR2 SQIVND (reference sequence). V lost 3 bases and J 3 bases, leaving 6 bases between the germline ends.

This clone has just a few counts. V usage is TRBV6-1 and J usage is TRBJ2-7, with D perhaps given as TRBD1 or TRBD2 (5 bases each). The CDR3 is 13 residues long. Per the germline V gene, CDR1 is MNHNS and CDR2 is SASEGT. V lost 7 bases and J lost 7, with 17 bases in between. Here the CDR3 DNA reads TGTGCCAGCACCGGGGCCCAGTACGTGGAGCAGTACTTC. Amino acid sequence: CASTGAQYVEQYF.

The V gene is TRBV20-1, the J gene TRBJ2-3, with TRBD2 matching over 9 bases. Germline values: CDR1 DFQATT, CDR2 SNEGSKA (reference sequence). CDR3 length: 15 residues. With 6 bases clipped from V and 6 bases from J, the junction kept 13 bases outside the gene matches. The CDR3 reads CSAKAGTSRPDTQYF. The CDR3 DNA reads TGCAGTGCAAAGGCCGGGACTAGCCGCCCCGATACGCAGTATTTT.

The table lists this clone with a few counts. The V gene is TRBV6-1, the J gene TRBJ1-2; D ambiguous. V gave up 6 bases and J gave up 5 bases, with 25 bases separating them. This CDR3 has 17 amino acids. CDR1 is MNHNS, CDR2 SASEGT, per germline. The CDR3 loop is CASSRGGEGGWSYGYTF. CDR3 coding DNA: TGTGCCAGCAGCCGGGGTGGGGAGGGTGGTTGGTCTTATGGCTACACCTTC.

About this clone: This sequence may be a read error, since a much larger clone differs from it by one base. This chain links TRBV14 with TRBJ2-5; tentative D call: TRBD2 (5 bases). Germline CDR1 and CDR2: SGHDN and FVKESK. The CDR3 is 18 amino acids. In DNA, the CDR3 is TGTGCCAGCAGCCAAGAGGGCCGGCCGGGGAGAAAGTGGGAGACCCAGTGCTTC. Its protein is CASSQEGRPGRKWETQCF. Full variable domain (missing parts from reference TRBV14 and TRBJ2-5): EAGVTQFPSHSVIEKGQTVTLRCDPISGHDNLYWYRRVMGKEIKFLLHFVKESKQDESGMPNNRFLAERTGGTYSTLKVQPAELEDSGVYFCASSQEGRPGRKWETQCFGPGTRLLVL.

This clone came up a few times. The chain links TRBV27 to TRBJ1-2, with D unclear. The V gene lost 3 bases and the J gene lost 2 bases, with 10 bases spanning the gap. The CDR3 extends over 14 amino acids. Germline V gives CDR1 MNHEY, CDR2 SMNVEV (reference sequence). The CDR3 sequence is CASSFSGRNYGYTF. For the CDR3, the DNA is TGTGCCAGCAGTTTTAGCGGCAGGAACTATGGCTACACCTTC.

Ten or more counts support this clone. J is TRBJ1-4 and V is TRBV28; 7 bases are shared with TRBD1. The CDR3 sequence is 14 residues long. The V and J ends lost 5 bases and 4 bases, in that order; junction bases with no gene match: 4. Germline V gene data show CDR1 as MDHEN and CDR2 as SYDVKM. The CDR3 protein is CASSPTGNNEKLFF. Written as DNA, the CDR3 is TGTGCCAGCAGTCCGACAGGGAATAATGAAAAACTGTTTTTT.

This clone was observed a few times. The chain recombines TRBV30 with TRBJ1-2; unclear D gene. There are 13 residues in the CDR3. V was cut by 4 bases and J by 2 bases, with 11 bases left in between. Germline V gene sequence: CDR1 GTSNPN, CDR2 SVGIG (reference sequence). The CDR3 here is CAWIRTENYGYTF. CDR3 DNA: TGTGCCTGGATCCGAACAGAGAACTATGGCTACACCTTC.

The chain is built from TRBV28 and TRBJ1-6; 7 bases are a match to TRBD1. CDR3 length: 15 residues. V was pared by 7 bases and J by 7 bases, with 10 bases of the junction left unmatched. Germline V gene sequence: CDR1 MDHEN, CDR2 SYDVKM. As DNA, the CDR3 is TGTGCCAGCATCGGTAACAGGGGATCGAATTCACCCCTCCACTTT. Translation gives CASIGNRGSNSPLHF.

This CDR3 reads CASSREGYYGYTF. Written as DNA, the CDR3 is TGTGCCAGCTCAAGGGAAGGGTACTATGGCTACACCTTC. The chain couples TRBV19 to TRBJ1-2, with D unclear. The CDR3 consists of 13 residues. CDR1 is LNHDA and CDR2 is SQIVND in the germline V gene (reference sequence). Trimming stripped 9 bases from V and 3 bases from J, with 14 bases between.

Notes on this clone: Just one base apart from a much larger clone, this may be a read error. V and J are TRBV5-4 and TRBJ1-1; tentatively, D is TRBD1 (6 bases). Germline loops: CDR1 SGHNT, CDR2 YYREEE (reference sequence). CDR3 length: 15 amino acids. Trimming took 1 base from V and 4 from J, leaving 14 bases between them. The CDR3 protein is CASSLYRVARTEAFF. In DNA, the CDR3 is TGTGCCAGCAGCTTGTACAGGGTTGCACGCACTGAAGCTTTCTTT.

CDR3 sequence: CASSLSVQGVSPLHF. As DNA, the CDR3 is TGTGCCAGCAGTTTATCGGTACAGGGTGTATCACCCCTCCACTTT. The chain recombines TRBV27 with TRBJ1-6; possibly TRBD1 for D (6 bases). This CDR3 contains 15 residues. Germline V gene sequence: CDR1 MNHEY, CDR2 SMNVEV (reference sequence). The germline V and J ends were trimmed by 0 bases and 10 bases, with 13 bases remaining between them.

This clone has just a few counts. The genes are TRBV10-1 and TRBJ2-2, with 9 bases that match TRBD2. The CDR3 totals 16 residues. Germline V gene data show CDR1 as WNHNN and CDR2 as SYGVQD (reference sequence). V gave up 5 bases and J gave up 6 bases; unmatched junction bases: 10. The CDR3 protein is CASSPAGGGNAGELFF. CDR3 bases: TGCGCCAGCAGTCCAGCGGGAGGAGGTAATGCCGGGGAGCTGTTTTTT.

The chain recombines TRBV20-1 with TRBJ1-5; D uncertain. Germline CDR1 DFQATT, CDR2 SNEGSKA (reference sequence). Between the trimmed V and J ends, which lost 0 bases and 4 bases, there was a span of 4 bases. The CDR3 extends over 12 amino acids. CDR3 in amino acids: CSARDQNQPQHF. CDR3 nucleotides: TGCAGTGCTAGAGATCAGAATCAGCCCCAGCATTTT.

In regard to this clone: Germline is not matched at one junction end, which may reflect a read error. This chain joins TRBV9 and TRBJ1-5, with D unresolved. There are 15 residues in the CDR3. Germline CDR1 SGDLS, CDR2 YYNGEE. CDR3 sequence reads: CVSSVDWGSNQPQHF. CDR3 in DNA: TGTGTCAGCAGCGTAGATTGGGGTAGCAATCAGCCCCAGCATTTT.

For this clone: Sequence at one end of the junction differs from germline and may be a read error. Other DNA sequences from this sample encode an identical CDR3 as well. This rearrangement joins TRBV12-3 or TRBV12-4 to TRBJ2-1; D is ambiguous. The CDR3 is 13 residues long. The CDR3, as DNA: TGTGCCAGCAGTTTAGTCAGTTACAATGAGCAATTCTTC. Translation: CASSLVSYNEQFF.